This TCR beta chain was documented in a study of blood T cell repertoires in COVID-19. The table lists this clone with a count of one. This CDR3 is 16 amino acids long. CDR1 and CDR2 (germline): LNHDA, SQIVND (reference sequence). V gave up 4 bases and J gave up 3 bases; unmatched junction bases: 6. Profiling relied on immunoSEQ multiplex PCR, and the TCRdb table lists in-frame clones only, not all of them. This repertoire shows approximately 200,000 clones, about four fifths found once; its top ten account for approximately 1.2%. Sequencing was carried out using PBMCs or T cells enriched from blood (not recorded which). The V gene is TRBV19, the J gene TRBJ2-2, with 9 bases identical to TRBD1. This TCR derives from a woman aged 40 to 50 with acute COVID-19. The CDR3 nucleotides read TGTGCCAGTAGTAAACAGGGGGCGTTGGACACCGGGGAGCTGTTTTTT. Residues: CASSKQGALDTGELFF.